The present entry profiles one T cell receptor beta chain with its context. Seattle participants joined during active infection and were tracked over time. The data were taken from a study of blood T cell repertoires in COVID-19. Overall study context: Sites in the United States, Italy and Spain provided acute and convalescent COVID-19 samples. Sample material is recorded as cDNA or gDNA derived from T cells, B-cell-depleted T cells, or PBMCs.

The junction had 2 bases not matched to a gene; V was cut back by 2 bases and J by 3 bases. The CDR3 spans 14 residues. Germline V lookup: CDR1 SGHDN, CDR2 FVKESK. Per the original methods: Scientists estimated how many nucleated cells there were by amplifying reference gene primers. Sequencing was performed with immunoSEQ multiplex PCR; in TCRdb, only in-frame clones are kept and a portion is missing. That table is the source of V, J and clone size, and D and trimming were worked out from the DNA. Of some 180,000 clones detected, 75% to 90% appear once; the ten largest clones hold about 7%. Sequencing was carried out using peripheral blood. The chain uses TRBV14 and TRBJ1-2, with 8 nucleotides matching TRBD1. The receptor's source is a woman in her thirties or forties with COVID-19, enrolled during active disease. For the CDR3, the DNA is TGTGCCAGCAGCCAACCGGGACAGGACTATGGCTACACCTTC. This encodes CASSQPGQDYGYTF.